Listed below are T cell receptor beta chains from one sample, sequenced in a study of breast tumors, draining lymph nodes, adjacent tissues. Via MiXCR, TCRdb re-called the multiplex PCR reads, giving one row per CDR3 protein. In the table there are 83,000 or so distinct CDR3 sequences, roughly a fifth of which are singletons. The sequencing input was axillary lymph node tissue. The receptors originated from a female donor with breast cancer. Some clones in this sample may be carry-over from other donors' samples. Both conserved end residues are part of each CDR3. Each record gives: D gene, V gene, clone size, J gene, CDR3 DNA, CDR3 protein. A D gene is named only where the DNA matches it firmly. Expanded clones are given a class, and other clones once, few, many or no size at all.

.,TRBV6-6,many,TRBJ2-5,TGTGCCAGCAGTTACGGAGGGAGGTCGGGCCAAGAGACCCAGTACTTC,CASSYGGRSGQETQYF
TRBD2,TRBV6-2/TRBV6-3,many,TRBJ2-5,TGTGCCAGCAGCCCTCGTGGGCTAGCGGGAGTTGGCTGGGTGGGTGAAGAGACCCAGTACTTC,CASSPRGLAGVGWVGEETQYF
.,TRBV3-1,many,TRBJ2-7,TGTGCCAGCAGCCCCTCAGCCGCAGGCTCCTACGAGCAGTACTTC,CASSPSAAGSYEQYF
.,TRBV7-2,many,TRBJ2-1,TGTGCCAGCAGCTTAGCGGCGGGAAGCTCCTACAATGAGCAGTTCTTC,CASSLAAGSSYNEQFF
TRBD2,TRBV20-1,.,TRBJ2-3,TGCAGCGCTGCAACGACTAGCGGGAACACAGATACGCAGTATTTT,CSAATTSGNTDTQYF
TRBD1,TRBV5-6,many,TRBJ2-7,TGTGCCAGCAGCATTTACAGGGGCGAGCAGTACTTC,CASSIYRGEQYF
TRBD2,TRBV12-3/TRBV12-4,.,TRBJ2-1,TGTGCCAGCAGTTTAGTCGCCGGACTAGCTTTCTTC,CASSLVAGLAFF
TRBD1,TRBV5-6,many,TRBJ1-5,TGTGCCAGCAGCTTTTCCGGACAGGGGACCCATAGCAATCAGCCCCAGCATTTT,CASSFSGQGTHSNQPQHF
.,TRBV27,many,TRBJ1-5,TGTGCCAGCGGTTGGGCGGGCAATCAGCCCCAGCATTTT,CASGWAGNQPQHF
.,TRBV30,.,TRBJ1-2,TGTGCCTGGAGTGTAGGGAGAGTTGGCTACACCTTC,CAWSVGRVGYTF
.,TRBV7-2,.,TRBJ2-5,TGTGCCAGCAGGGGCAGGGGGGAAGAGACCCAGTGCTTC,CASRGRGEETQCF
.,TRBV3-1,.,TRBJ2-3,TGTGCCAGCAGCCAAGACCAGACTACCTGGGGAGATACGCAGTATTTT,CASSQDQTTWGDTQYF
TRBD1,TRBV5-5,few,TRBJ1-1,TGTGCCAGCAGCACCGGACAGGGTGACACTGAAGCTTTCTTT,CASSTGQGDTEAFF
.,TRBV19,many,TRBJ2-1,TGTGCCAGTAGTATCGGACAGAAGCAGTTCTTC,CASSIGQKQFF
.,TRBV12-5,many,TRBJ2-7,TGTGCTAGTGGTTTGGGCGGGACGTACGAGCAGTACTTC,CASGLGGTYEQYF
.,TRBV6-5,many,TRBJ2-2,TGTGCCAGCAGTTACAAGGGAGCCGGGGAGCTGTTTTTT,CASSYKGAGELFF
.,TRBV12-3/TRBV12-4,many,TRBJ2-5,TGTGCCAGCAGTTTTACTGACTCCAATAGGGAGACCCAGTACTTC,CASSFTDSNRETQYF